This T cell receptor beta chain was documented in a study of blood T cell repertoires in COVID-19. Whole-study context: Samples taken during acute and convalescent COVID-19 were collected in the United States, Italy and Spain. Nucleic acid was either cDNA or gDNA, and it came from T cells, B-cell-depleted T cells, or PBMCs.

Per the germline V gene, CDR1 is KGHSH and CDR2 is LQKENI. Deletions cut 6 bases from V and 7 bases from J, with 15 bases between. The CDR3 has 14 amino acids. Original methodology: Reference gene primer amplification gave estimated nucleated cell counts. Repertoires were generated with immunoSEQ multiplex PCR, while TCRdb's copy carries only in-frame clones and drops some. That table furnishes V, J and clone size, whereas the DNA furnished D and trimming. The repertoire holds 250,000 or so clones, with 70% to 90% as singletons. This TCR was sampled from a woman in her 40s who had recovered from COVID-19. The sample taken for sequencing was peripheral blood. The genes are TRBV18 and TRBJ1-4, with a weak D call TRBD1 (5 bases). The CDR3: CASSPRPGGEKLFF. The DNA for the CDR3 is TGTGCCAGCTCCCCCCGCCCCGGGGGTGAAAAACTGTTTTTT. The entire variable domain, with the rest obtained from reference TRBV18 and TRBJ1-4, is as follows: NAGVMQNPRHLVRRRGQEARLRCSPMKGHSHVYWYRQLPEEGLKFMVYLQKENIIDESGMPKERFSAEFPKEGPSILRIQQVVRGDSAAYFCASSPRPGGEKLFFGSGTQLSVL.